This entry concerns a single T cell receptor beta chain. The sample comes from a study of blood T cell repertoires in COVID-19. On the study more broadly: T cells, B-cell-depleted T cells, or PBMCs provided the cDNA or gDNA that served as material.

The V gene's germline CDR1 is GTSNPN and CDR2 SVGIG (reference sequence). Trimming removed 4 bases from V and 4 bases from J; junction bases left unmatched: 5. The CDR3 covers 13 residues. Per the study methods: Reference gene primer amplification gave nucleated cell count estimates. Generated by immunoSEQ multiplex PCR, the TCRdb table keeps only in-frame clones and is missing some. For V, J and clone size, that table is used; D and trimming come from the DNA. The sample includes roughly 180,000 clones, approximately 90% of them seen just once. The sample consisted of peripheral blood. This clonotype was sampled from a man younger than 35 with acute or convalescent COVID-19. This chain links TRBV30 with TRBJ1-2, with TRBD1 matching over 8 bases. The CDR3 loop reads CAWTQGAGYGYTF. In DNA form, the CDR3 reads TGTGCCTGGACGCAGGGGGCTGGCTATGGCTACACCTTC. Drawing the rest from reference TRBV30 and TRBJ1-2, the complete variable domain is SQTIHQWPATLVQPVGSPLSLECTVEGTSNPNLYWYRQAAGRGLQLLFYSVGIGQISSEVPQNLSASRPQDRQFILSSKKLLLSDSGFYLCAWTQGAGYGYTFGSGTRLTVV.